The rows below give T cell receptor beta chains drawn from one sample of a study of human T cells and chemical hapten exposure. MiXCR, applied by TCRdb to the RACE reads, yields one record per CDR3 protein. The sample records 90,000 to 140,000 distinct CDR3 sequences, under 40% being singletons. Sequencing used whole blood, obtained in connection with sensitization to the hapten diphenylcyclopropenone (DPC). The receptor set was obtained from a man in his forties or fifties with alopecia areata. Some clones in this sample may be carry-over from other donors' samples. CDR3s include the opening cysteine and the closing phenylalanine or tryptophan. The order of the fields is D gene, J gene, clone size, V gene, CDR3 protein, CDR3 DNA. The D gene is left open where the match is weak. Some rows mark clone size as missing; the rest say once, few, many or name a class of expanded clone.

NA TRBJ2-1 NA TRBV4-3 CASSQDHFSGLGNEQFF TGCGCCAGCAGCCAAGACCATTTTAGCGGACTCGGCAATGAGCAGTTCTTC
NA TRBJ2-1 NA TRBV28 CASRAVNNEQFF TGTGCCAGCAGGGCCGTAAACAATGAGCAGTTCTTC
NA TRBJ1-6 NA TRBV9 CASSVDGGRNSPLHF TGTGCCAGCAGCGTAGATGGGGGGCGCAATTCACCCCTCCACTTT
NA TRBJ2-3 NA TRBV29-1 CSVDPRQVSDTQYF TGCAGCGTTGACCCCAGACAGGTCTCAGATACGCAGTATTTT
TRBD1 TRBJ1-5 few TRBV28 CASSPGTGAQNQPQHF TGTGCCAGCAGTCCCGGGACAGGGGCCCAAAATCAGCCCCAGCATTTT
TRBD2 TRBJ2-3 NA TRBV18 CASSPELAGVTQYF TGTGCCAGCTCACCCGAGCTAGCGGGAGTGACGCAGTATTTT
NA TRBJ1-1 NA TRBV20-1 CSARVGAEAFF TGCAGTGCTAGAGTCGGCGCGGAAGCTTTCTTT
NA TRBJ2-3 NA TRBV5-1 CASSLGLAPTDTQYF TGCGCCAGCAGCTTGGGTCTAGCCCCCACAGATACGCAGTATTTT
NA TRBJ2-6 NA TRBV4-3 CASSNEAGLNSGANVLTF TGCGCCAGCAGCAACGAGGCAGGGCTTAACTCTGGGGCCAACGTCCTGACTTTC
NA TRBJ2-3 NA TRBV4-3 CASSLDLAGGTDTQYF TGCGCCAGCAGCCTTGATCTAGCAGGGGGCACAGATACGCAGTATTTT
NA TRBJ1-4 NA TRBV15 CATAADRWGAEKLFF TGTGCCACCGCCGCCGACAGGTGGGGTGCGGAAAAACTGTTTTTT
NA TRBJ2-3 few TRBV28 CASSSYMSGIRIDTQYF TGTGCCAGCAGCTCATATATGAGCGGTATTAGAATAGATACGCAGTATTTT
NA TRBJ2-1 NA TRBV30 CAWSVRSDRQFF TGTGCCTGGAGTGTAAGGTCCGACCGGCAGTTCTTC
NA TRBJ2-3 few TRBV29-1 CSVKNGGSTDTQYF TGCAGCGTAAAAAACGGGGGCTCCACAGATACGCAGTATTTT
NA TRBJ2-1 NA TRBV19 CASTFSEEQFF TGTGCCAGTACCTTTAGTGAGGAGCAGTTCTTC
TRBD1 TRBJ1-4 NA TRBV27 CASSQTGFREKLFF TGTGCCAGCAGCCAGACAGGGTTTCGTGAAAAACTGTTTTTT
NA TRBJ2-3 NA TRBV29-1 CSVEGGDTQYF TGCAGCGTTGAGGGCGGAGATACGCAGTATTTT
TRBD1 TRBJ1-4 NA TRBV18 CASSPQGGTNEKLFF TGTGCCAGCTCACCCCAGGGGGGTACCAATGAAAAACTGTTTTTT
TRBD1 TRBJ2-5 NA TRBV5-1 CASSPGTGEETQYF TGCGCCAGCAGCCCGGGGACAGGGGAGGAGACCCAGTACTTC
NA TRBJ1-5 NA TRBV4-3 CASSQDQRSKSNQPQHF TGCGCCAGCAGCCAAGATCAGCGATCGAAGAGCAATCAGCCCCAGCATTTT
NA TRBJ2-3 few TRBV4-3 CASSQNPWDTQYF TGCGCCAGCAGCCAGAACCCTTGGGATACGCAGTATTTT
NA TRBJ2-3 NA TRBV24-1 CATTSRATDTQYF TGTGCCACCACGAGTCGAGCAACAGATACGCAGTATTTT
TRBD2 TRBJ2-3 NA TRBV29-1 CSVPLPRGRESGRAPTDTQYF TGCAGCGTTCCACTACCGAGGGGAAGGGAGAGCGGGAGGGCCCCGACAGATACGCAGTATTTT
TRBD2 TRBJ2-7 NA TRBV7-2 CASSLLFASGYEQYF TGTGCCAGCAGCCTTTTGTTCGCTAGCGGCTACGAGCAGTACTTC
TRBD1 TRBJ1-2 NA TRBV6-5 CATVKGQNYGYTF TGTGCCACAGTTAAGGGACAGAACTATGGCTACACCTTC
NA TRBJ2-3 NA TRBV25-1 CASSTSGSTDTQYF TGTGCCAGCAGCACCAGCGGTAGTACAGATACGCAGTATTTT
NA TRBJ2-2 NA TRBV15 CATSSYRELFF TGTGCCACCAGCAGCTACAGGGAGCTGTTTTTT
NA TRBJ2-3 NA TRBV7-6 CASSLTPNRRTDTQYF TGTGCCAGCAGCTTAACTCCTAACCGTAGGACAGATACGCAGTATTTT
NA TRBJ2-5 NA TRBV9 CASSVEAGQETQYF TGTGCCAGCAGCGTAGAGGCGGGTCAAGAGACCCAGTACTTC